The TCR beta chain under discussion was sequenced for a study of cytomegalovirus exposure and HLA in healthy donors. About the research overall: A data release that came early held approximately 85 million unique TCRs from HLA-typed donors.

The germline V gene has CDR1 MNHNS and CDR2 SASEGT. V was cut by 6 bases and J by 5 bases, with 19 bases left in between. The CDR3 contains 15 residues. PCR amplification relied on 60 Vbeta primers (plus 13 Jbeta primers). Produced via immunoSEQ multiplex PCR; TCRdb's table is partial and in-frame only. The table shows approximately 100,000 clones, with 75% occurring only once. The rearrangement joins TRBV6-1 to TRBJ1-1, with D possibly being TRBD1 (6 bases). This TCR came from a man between 45 and 60 years old in good health and CMV-seronegative. Sample: PBMCs. The CDR3 region has the DNA TGTGCCAGCAGGAAACGGAAGGGGGAGGGTACTGAAGCTTTCTTT. It codes for CASRKRKGEGTEAFF.